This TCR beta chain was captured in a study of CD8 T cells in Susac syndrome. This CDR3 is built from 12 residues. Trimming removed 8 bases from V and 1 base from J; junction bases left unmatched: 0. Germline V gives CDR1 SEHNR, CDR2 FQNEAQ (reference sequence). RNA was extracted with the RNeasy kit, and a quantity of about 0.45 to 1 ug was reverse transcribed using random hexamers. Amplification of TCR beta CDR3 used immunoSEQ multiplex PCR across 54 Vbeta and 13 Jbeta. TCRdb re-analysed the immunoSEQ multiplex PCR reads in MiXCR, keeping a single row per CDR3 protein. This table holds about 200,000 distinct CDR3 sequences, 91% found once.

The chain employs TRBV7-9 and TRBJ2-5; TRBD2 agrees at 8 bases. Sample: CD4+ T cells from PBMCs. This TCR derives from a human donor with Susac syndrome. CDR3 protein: CASGTSQETQYF. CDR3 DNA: TGTGCCAGCGGGACTAGCCAAGAGACCCAGTACTTC.